The 27 T cell receptor beta chains below were found in one sample sequenced in a study of T cell responses to AZD1222 COVID-19 vaccine. Repertoires were generated with immunoSEQ multiplex PCR, while TCRdb's copy carries only in-frame clones and drops some. The data contain about 64,000 clones, just over 90% of them singletons. The specimen was peripheral blood, collected 28 days after the second dose of the MenACWY control vaccine. These receptors all come from an adult who received the MenACWY meningococcal vaccine as a control.

The chain recombines TRBV19 with TRBJ1-5; 8 nucleotides align to TRBD1. Losses at the gene ends were 7 bases for V and 4 bases for J; bases not matched to a gene: 3. The CDR3 loop spans 13 amino acids. Per the germline V gene, CDR1 is LNHDA and CDR2 is SQIVND (reference sequence). CDR3 residues: CASTDRGNQPQHF. The CDR3 DNA is TGTGCCAGTACCGACAGGGGTAATCAGCCCCAGCATTTT.

The rearrangement joins TRBV18 to TRBJ2-7; D is unresolved. The V gene's germline CDR1 is KGHSH and CDR2 LQKENI. This CDR3 contains 14 residues. V lost 1 base and J lost 4, with 11 bases in between. CDR3 sequence reads: CASSPRGFGYEQYF. As DNA, the CDR3 is TGTGCCAGCTCACCACGTGGGTTTGGATACGAGCAGTACTTC.

The rearrangement joins TRBV11-2 to TRBJ1-1; tentative D call: TRBD1 (6 bases). Germline V gene data show CDR1 as SGHAT and CDR2 as FQNNGV. The CDR3 extends over 14 amino acids. The ends were cut back, 1 base at V and 5 bases at J, with 11 bases in the middle. The CDR3 spells CASSLAETGTEAFF. The CDR3 nucleotides read TGTGCCAGCAGCTTAGCGGAGACAGGTACTGAAGCTTTCTTT.

V usage is TRBV9 and J usage is TRBJ1-3; no reliable D call. V shed 0 bases and J shed 0 bases, with 10 bases lying between them. The CDR3 has 16 amino acids. CDR1 and CDR2 from the germline V gene are SGDLS and YYNGEE. As DNA, the CDR3 is TGTGCCAGCAGCGTAGATTGGGCTTACTCTGGAAACACCATATATTTT. This codes for CASSVDWAYSGNTIYF. The full variable domain, its missing parts supplied by reference TRBV9 and TRBJ1-3, is DSGVTQTPKHLITATGQRVTLRCSPRSGDLSVYWYQQSLDQGLQFLIQYYNGEERAKGNILERFSAQQFPDLHSELNLSSLELGDSALYFCASSVDWAYSGNTIYFGEGSWLTVV.

This sequence joins TRBV25-1 and TRBJ1-6; the D is unclear. There are 14 residues in the CDR3. Germline V lookup: CDR1 MGHDK, CDR2 SYGVNS. Trimming took 2 bases from V and 7 from J, leaving 9 bases between them. The CDR3 sequence: CASSELLGNSPLHF. In DNA, the CDR3 is TGTGCCAGCAGTGAACTTCTGGGGAATTCACCCCTCCACTTT.

This clone appeared once. The gene calls are TRBV27 and TRBJ2-1, with D unresolved. Trimming removed 0 bases from V and 7 bases from J, with 4 bases in between. There are 12 residues in the CDR3. Germline values: CDR1 MNHEY, CDR2 SMNVEV (reference sequence). The CDR3 is CASSLSVNEQFF. As DNA, the CDR3 is TGTGCCAGCAGTTTATCAGTGAATGAGCAGTTCTTC.

The table lists this clone with a count of one. The chain recombines TRBV27 with TRBJ1-2; 9 bases agree with TRBD1. The germline gives CDR1 MNHEY, CDR2 SMNVEV (reference sequence). V trimming: 0 bases; J trimming: 6 bases; junction bases outside the gene matches: 2. This CDR3 has 14 amino acids. CDR3 sequence: CASSLSRTGDGYTF. DNA for the CDR3: TGTGCCAGCAGTTTATCGCGGACAGGGGATGGCTACACCTTC.

The chain uses TRBV5-4 and TRBJ2-7; no reliable D call. The V end was cut by 4 bases, the J end by 0 bases, with 11 bases between. Germline V CDR1 and CDR2: SGHNT, YYREEE (reference sequence). The CDR3 consists of 14 residues. CDR3 DNA: TGTGCCAGCAGCCCAGTCCCTAACTCCTACGAGCAGTACTTC. Translated, it gives CASSPVPNSYEQYF.

The rearrangement links TRBV6-5 to TRBJ1-4; TRBD1 matches 7 bases. The trim removed 6 bases at V and 2 bases at J, leaving 0 bases unmatched. Per the germline V gene, CDR1 is MNHEY and CDR2 is SVGAGI. The CDR3 has 13 residues. The CDR3 nucleotides are TGTGCCAGCAGGGGACAGACTAATGAAAAACTGTTTTTT. Its translation is CASRGQTNEKLFF.

The chain combines TRBV21-1 with TRBJ2-7; no check of the table's D call, TRBD1, against the DNA was made. TRBV21-1 has pseudogene status. The CDR3 spans 14 residues. The CDR3 spells CATSAQGPPYEQYF. CDR3 nucleotides: TGTGCCACCTCAGCCCAGGGGCCCCCCTACGAGCAGTACTTC.

This clone is a singleton in its sample. The V call is TRBV28, the J call TRBJ1-6; D ambiguous. CDR1 MDHEN and CDR2 SYDVKM come from the germline V gene. The CDR3 runs to 14 residues. The V end was cut by 2 bases, the J end by 7 bases, with 9 bases between. CDR3 sequence (DNA): TGTGCCAGCAGTTTAAGGGCAGCAAATTCACCCCTCCACTTT. It encodes CASSLRAANSPLHF.

The chain has TRBV7-2 and TRBJ2-7; tentatively, D is TRBD1 (6 bases). The germline V and J ends were trimmed by 1 base and 3 bases, with 19 bases remaining between them. This CDR3 has 17 amino acids. Germline loops: CDR1 SGHTA, CDR2 FQGNSA. The CDR3 DNA sequence: TGTGCCAGCAGCTTAGAGGAGTCAGGGGTCTTCAGCTACGAGCAGTACTTC. Its protein product is CASSLEESGVFSYEQYF. Together with reference TRBV7-2 and TRBJ2-7, the CDR3 gives the full variable domain: GAGVSQSPSNKVTEKGKDVELRCDPISGHTALYWYRQSLGQGLEFLIYFQGNSAPDKSGLPSDRFSAERTGGSVSTLTIQRTQQEDSAVYLCASSLEESGVFSYEQYFGPGTRLTVT.

The DNA of the CDR3 is TGCAGCGTTGAGGAAGGGGACTACACCTTC. This gives the protein CSVEEGDYTF. This rearrangement joins TRBV29-1 to TRBJ1-2; D is perhaps TRBD1 (5 bases). The CDR3 is 10 residues long. Germline V gene lookup returns CDR1 SQVTM and CDR2 ANQGSEA. The V and J ends lost 3 bases and 10 bases respectively, with 9 bases between them.

The chain joins TRBV27 to TRBJ2-7; 7 bases agree with TRBD2. Unmatched junction bases numbered 6, after V lost 4 bases and J lost 9 bases. The CDR3 runs 12 residues. Germline CDR1 reads MNHEY; CDR2 reads SMNVEV (reference sequence). The CDR3 DNA sequence: TGTGCCAGCAGTTCCGTAGGGGAGGGGCAGTACTTC. Its translation: CASSSVGEGQYF.

This clone was detected once. J is TRBJ1-1 and V is TRBV3-1 (or the pseudogene TRBV3-2); 7 bases are shared with TRBD1. J was trimmed by 7 bases and V by 11 bases; bases with no gene match: 16. The CDR3 has 14 amino acids. From germline, CDR1 is LGHDT and CDR2 YNNKEL (reference sequence). CDR3 protein: CAGTYQGGPREAFF. DNA for the CDR3: TGTGCCGGCACCTATCAGGGGGGGCCCCGTGAAGCTTTCTTT.

The V gene is TRBV28, the J gene TRBJ2-3, with 10 bases identical to TRBD1. Germline V lookup: CDR1 MDHEN, CDR2 SYDVKM. This CDR3 has 19 residues. V lost 5 bases, J lost 2 bases, and 16 bases stayed unmatched. The CDR3 region is CASSPRPGTGEADTDTQYF. In DNA, the CDR3 is TGTGCCAGCAGTCCACGTCCCGGGACAGGGGAAGCGGACACAGATACGCAGTATTTT.

This clone was seen just once. This sequence joins TRBV11-1 and TRBJ1-6; TRBD1 aligns across 9 bases. V was clipped by 3 bases and J by 14 bases; unmatched bases: 5. CDR3 size: 13 residues. Per the germline V gene, CDR1 is SGHAT and CDR2 is FQDESV (reference sequence). In nucleotides, the CDR3 is TGTGCCAGCAGCTTTACCGGGACAGGGACCCTCCACTTT. Translating it yields CASSFTGTGTLHF.

This chain uses TRBV27 with TRBJ2-1; TRBD2 matches at 9 bases. From germline, CDR1 is MNHEY and CDR2 SMNVEV (reference sequence). The CDR3 runs to 15 residues. V shed 2 bases and J 6 bases; nucleotides not matched to a gene: 5. The CDR3 DNA reads TGTGCCAGCAGTTTAGAGGTAGCGGGAGTCAATGAGCAGTTCTTC. Translation: CASSLEVAGVNEQFF.

By sample fraction, this clone is medium-sized. The rearrangement links TRBV5-1 to TRBJ1-2; D perhaps matches TRBD1 (5 bases). Trimming removed 4 bases at V and 0 bases at J, with 16 bases between. Germline V gene data show CDR1 as SGHRS and CDR2 as YFSETQ. This CDR3 region has 16 residues. CDR3 bases: TGCGCCAGCAGCCAACACTACGACAGCCCTAACTATGGCTACACCTTC. It yields the protein CASSQHYDSPNYGYTF.

The CDR3 DNA reads as TGCGCCAGCAGCTTGGGGGGCCAAACTGATACGCAGTATTTT. It specifies CASSLGGQTDTQYF. V gene TRBV5-1 combines with J gene TRBJ2-3; TRBD1 might be the D (5 bases). CDR1 and CDR2 (germline): SGHRS, YFSETQ. The CDR3 sequence is 14 residues long. V dropped 0 bases and J dropped 6 bases, with 11 bases sitting between them.

This sequence joins TRBV6-5 and TRBJ2-3, with 7 bases fitting TRBD2. Germline lookup yields CDR1 MNHEY and CDR2 SVGAGI. V gave up 8 bases and J gave up 6 bases; unmatched junction bases: 11. The CDR3 runs 14 residues. This CDR3 reads CASSSSGPADTQYF. The CDR3 DNA sequence: TGTGCCAGCTCGTCTAGCGGTCCCGCTGATACGCAGTATTTT.

The chain combines TRBV10-3 with TRBJ1-2, with a weak D call TRBD1 (5 bases). The V end lost 10 bases, the J end lost 0 bases, and 27 bases lay between the germline ends. The CDR3 totals 18 residues. Germline lookup yields CDR1 ENHRY and CDR2 SYGVKD. CDR3 amino acids: CATPSRQGGLSSNYGYTF. DNA for the CDR3: TGTGCCACCCCCTCGCGGCAGGGTGGATTGTCATCTAACTATGGCTACACCTTC.

The rearrangement joins TRBV3-1 (or the pseudogene TRBV3-2) to TRBJ2-7; 12 bases are shared with TRBD2. Losses at the gene ends were 2 bases for V and 9 bases for J; bases not matched to a gene: 11. Germline V gene lookup returns CDR1 LGHDT and CDR2 YNNKEL (reference sequence). CDR3 size: 16 residues. CDR3 DNA sequence: TGTGCCAGCAGCCAAAACCCGAGACTAGCGGGAGAAACGCAGTACTTC. Translation: CASSQNPRLAGETQYF.

This clone was observed a single time. The chain's CDR3 is CASSQGSIGTGELFF. CDR3 bases: TGCGCCAGCAGCCAAGGCTCCATAGGCACCGGGGAGCTGTTTTTT. V and J are TRBV4-3 and TRBJ2-2, with D hard to call. This CDR3 is built from 15 residues. Germline CDR1 reads LGHNA; CDR2 reads YSLEER. The V and J ends lost 1 base and 4 bases respectively, with 10 bases between them.

The V gene is TRBV6-1, the J gene TRBJ2-7, with D possibly matching TRBD2 (6 bases). V dropped 2 bases and J dropped 8 bases, with 13 bases sitting between them. Germline V CDR1 and CDR2: MNHNS, SASEGT. This CDR3 has 13 amino acids. This CDR3 is CASSEPGTPKQYF. The CDR3 nucleotides read TGTGCCAGCAGTGAACCCGGGACTCCGAAGCAGTACTTC.

This chain uses TRBV7-9 with TRBJ1-1; no clear D gene. CDR1 and CDR2 (germline): SEHNR, FQNEAQ (reference sequence). Trimming removed 4 bases at V and 3 bases at J, with 9 bases between. This CDR3 region has 13 residues. Here the CDR3 reads CASSSPGDTEAFF. In DNA, the CDR3 is TGTGCCAGCAGCTCCCCTGGGGACACTGAAGCTTTCTTT. Based on the CDR3 plus reference TRBV7-9 and TRBJ1-1, the full variable domain is DTGVSQNPRHKITKRGQNVTFRCDPISEHNRLYWYRQTLGQGPEFLTYFQNEAQLEKSRLLSDRFSAERPKGSFSTLEIQRTEQGDSAMYLCASSSPGDTEAFFGQGTRLTVV.

This chain uses TRBV18 with TRBJ1-2; 7 nucleotides match TRBD1. CDR1 and CDR2 (germline): KGHSH, LQKENI. This CDR3 is built from 14 residues. V lost 4 bases, J lost 5 bases, and 7 bases stayed unmatched. The CDR3, as DNA: TGTGCCAGCTCACAGGGACAGTTGAAATATGGCTACACCTTC. The encoded protein is CASSQGQLKYGYTF.